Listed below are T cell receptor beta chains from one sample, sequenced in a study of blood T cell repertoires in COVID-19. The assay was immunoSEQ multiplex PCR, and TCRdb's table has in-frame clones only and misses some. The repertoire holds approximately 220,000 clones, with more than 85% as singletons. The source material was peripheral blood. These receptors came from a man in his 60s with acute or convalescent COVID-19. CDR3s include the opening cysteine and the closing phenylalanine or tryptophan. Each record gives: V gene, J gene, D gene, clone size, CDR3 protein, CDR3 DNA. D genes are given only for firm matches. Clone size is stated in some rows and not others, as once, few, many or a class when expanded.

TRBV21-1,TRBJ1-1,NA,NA,CASSEKGEAFF,TGTGCCAGCAGCGAAAAGGGGGAAGCTTTCTTT
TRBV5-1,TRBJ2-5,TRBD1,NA,CASSFPGQGWETQYF,TGCGCCAGCAGCTTCCCGGGACAGGGTTGGGAGACCCAGTACTTC
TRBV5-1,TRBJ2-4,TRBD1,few,CASSPLDRVGDIQYF,TGCGCCAGCAGCCCCTTAGACAGGGTGGGAGACATTCAGTACTTC
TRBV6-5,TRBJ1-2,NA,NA,CASSYSQLPRDGYTF,TGTGCCAGCAGTTACTCCCAATTGCCACGCGATGGCTACACCTTC
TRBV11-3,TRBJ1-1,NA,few,CASSLGPRTEAFF,TGTGCCAGCAGCCTGGGCCCCCGCACTGAAGCTTTCTTT
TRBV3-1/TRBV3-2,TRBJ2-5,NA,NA,CASPKETQYF,TGTGCCAGCCCCAAAGAGACCCAGTACTTC
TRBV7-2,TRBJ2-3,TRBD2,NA,CASSPVGGTDTQYF,TGTGCCAGCAGCCCGGTCGGGGGGACAGATACGCAGTATTTT
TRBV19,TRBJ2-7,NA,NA,CASSPQRQGFRGEQYF,TGTGCCAGTAGCCCCCAGCGGCAGGGGTTTAGGGGCGAGCAGTACTTC
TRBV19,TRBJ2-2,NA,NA,CASSITALRAGELFF,NA
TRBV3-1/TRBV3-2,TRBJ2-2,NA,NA,CASSQVGAGTGELFF,TGTGCCAGCAGCCAAGTGGGGGCCGGGACCGGGGAGCTGTTTTTT